These T cell receptor beta chains were read from a single sample in a study of CD8 T cells in ankylosing spondylitis. TCRdb reprocessed the 5' RACE reads with MiXCR, giving one entry per CDR3 protein. Of about 240,000 distinct CDR3 sequences in the sample, around 9.2% were seen once. Material: blood, either unsorted or a sorted T cell fraction (not recorded which). The receptors derive from a male donor with ankylosing spondylitis or in good health (not recorded which). Each CDR3 is given with its conserved first and last residue. The order of the fields is V gene, CDR3 length, D gene, J gene, clone size, CDR3 protein, CDR3 DNA. D genes are given only for firm matches. Clone size is shown for a subset of rows, as once, few, many or a class of expanded clone.

>TRBV5-6|15|TRBD2|TRBJ2-7|NA
CASSTGTSGYYEQYF
TGTGCCAGCAGCACCGGGACTAGCGGGTACTACGAGCAGTACTTC
>TRBV5-1|16|TRBD1|TRBJ1-1|many
CASSPGTGGASFEAFF
TGCGCCAGCAGCCCGGGGACAGGGGGCGCATCTTTTGAAGCTTTCTTT
>TRBV10-3|15|TRBD1|TRBJ2-7|NA
CAITFGQGPRGEQYF
TGTGCCATCACCTTCGGACAGGGCCCTCGGGGGGAGCAGTACTTC
>TRBV20-1|16|NA|TRBJ2-6|many
CSALPTGRSGANVLTF
TGCAGTGCCCTCCCGACAGGACGCTCTGGGGCCAACGTCCTGACTTTC
>TRBV20-1|16|TRBD2|TRBJ2-5|many
CSASGLAGDYGETQYF
TGCAGTGCTAGTGGCCTAGCGGGAGACTATGGAGAGACCCAGTACTTC
>TRBV7-9|15|NA|TRBJ2-2|NA
CASRAGQTNTGELFF
TGTGCCAGCAGGGCCGGACAGACGAACACCGGGGAGCTGTTTTTT
>TRBV4-3|15|NA|TRBJ2-2|NA
CASKKGGSGTGELFF
TGCGCCAGCAAAAAGGGCGGGTCGGGCACCGGGGAGCTGTTTTTT
>TRBV4-1|17|NA|TRBJ2-3|many
CASSQDRGPPRTDTQYF
TGCGCCAGCAGCCAAGATCGGGGCCCTCCCCGCACAGATACGCAGTATTTT
>TRBV7-2|15|NA|TRBJ1-5|many
CASSWEGGVRQPQHF
TGTGCCAGCAGCTGGGAAGGAGGGGTGCGTCAGCCCCAGCATTTT
>TRBV20-1|15|TRBD2|TRBJ2-3|many
CSAPRLAGFSDTQYF
TGCAGTGCACCGCGACTAGCGGGTTTCTCAGATACGCAGTATTTT
>TRBV12-3/TRBV12-4|13|NA|TRBJ1-3|few
CASSTDSGNTIYF
TGTGCCAGCAGCACAGACTCTGGAAACACCATATATTTT
>TRBV12-3/TRBV12-4|13|NA|TRBJ1-5|many
CASTPGDNQPQHF
TGTGCCAGCACGCCGGGTGACAATCAGCCCCAGCATTTT
>TRBV7-2|13|NA|TRBJ2-1|few
CASSLVGRVEQFF
TGTGCCAGCAGCTTAGTCGGTCGCGTTGAGCAGTTCTTC
>TRBV5-1|13|TRBD1|TRBJ2-7|many
CASSLNARDRDTF
TGCGCCAGCAGCTTGAACGCCCGGGACAGGGATACCTTC
>TRBV6-2/TRBV6-3|13|NA|TRBJ1-1|many
CASSYVSNTEAFF
TGTGCCAGCAGTTACGTCTCGAACACTGAAGCTTTCTTT
>TRBV7-9|10|NA|TRBJ1-1|many
CATLTPEAFF
TGTGCCACCCTTACACCTGAAGCTTTCTTT
>TRBV5-1|14|NA|TRBJ2-3|many
CASSPGLPTDTQYF
TGCGCCAGCAGCCCGGGACTTCCCACAGATACGCAGTATTTT
>TRBV10-3|15|NA|TRBJ1-6|many
CAISRESSYNSPLHF
TGTGCCATCAGTCGGGAGAGCTCCTATAATTCACCCCTCCACTTT
>TRBV12-3/TRBV12-4|14|NA|TRBJ1-1|many
CASSKGPVSTEAFF
TGTGCCAGCAGCAAAGGGCCCGTCTCCACTGAAGCTTTCTTT
>TRBV4-3|15|TRBD1|TRBJ2-7|many
CASSPSRQGGYEQYF
TGCGCCAGCAGCCCAAGCCGACAGGGGGGCTACGAGCAGTACTTC